This T cell receptor beta chain originates from a study of cytomegalovirus exposure and HLA in healthy donors. Study-level results: When analyzed later, the rates of TCR association showed variation by HLA locus, with DRB1 the most and HLA-C the fewest. Associated with cytomegalovirus, according to the listing, were about 160 TCR beta chains. Sequences of the TCR beta chain were said to predict the HLA-A and HLA-B alleles of most subjects accurately. Earlier analysis found most TCR beta V segments productive about 87% or about 30% of the time.

Notes on this clone: The target antigen is unknown. Distinct nucleotide sequences in the sample also encode this CDR3.

Germline loops: CDR1 SGHRS, CDR2 YFSETQ. V shed 3 bases, J shed 3 bases, and the junction held 2 bases outside the gene matches. This CDR3 spans 15 amino acids. Researchers ran the PCR with 60 Vbeta and 13 Jbeta primers. Profiling relied on immunoSEQ multiplex PCR, and the TCRdb table lists in-frame clones only, not all of them. The sample lists around 90,000 clones; 70% to 85% were seen once. The sequencing sample was made of PBMCs. This TCR came from a man aged 25-45 years in good health and CMV-seronegative. The V and J genes are TRBV5-1 and TRBJ2-2, with 10 bases identical to TRBD1. The CDR3 nucleotides are TGCGCCAGCAGCTCCGGACAGGGGGACACCGGGGAGCTGTTTTTT. It translates to CASSSGQGDTGELFF.